This TCR beta chain was retrieved from a study of blood T cell repertoires in COVID-19 (dated by TCRdb to the early 2020s). For the study in its entirety: The collaborator samples originated in the United States, Italy and Spain and spanned the acute and convalescent phases of COVID-19. The material from the prospective study consisted of cDNA or gDNA derived from T cells, B-cell-depleted T cells, or PBMCs. The repertoires were made available in a free public database intended to serve as a resource for research on the immune response to SARS-CoV-2. The sample metadata nearly always contained a de-identified subject ID, COVID-19 status, age in years and sex. Subjects who had been exposed to COVID-19, were actively infected with it, or had recovered from it provided the deeply sampled blood TCRbeta repertoires that made up the dataset. Samples were obtained from the ongoing ImmuneRACE study (first 160 participants) and from 950 to 1,500 subjects provided by 6 global collaborators. Where available, HLA class I and class II types were obtained from metadata supplied by the sample provider rather than from assay-based typing. What the study reported, not specific to this receptor: How much clinical and demographic metadata was included differed by source and by participant, and the metadata was provided uncurated.

With regard to this clone: It lacks a known antigen. Per-nucleotide qualities are absent, and no much larger clonotype sits a single base away.

Participants in the prospective study were aged roughly 18 to 89 years, lived in about two dozen United States geographic areas, and enrolled through a virtual design. To assign participants to cohorts, the prospective study relied on clinical history that participants themselves reported in a screening survey and a study questionnaire. For ImmuneRACE Cohort 3, a participant was defined as recovered based on two consecutive negative NP/OP PCR tests, clearance by a healthcare professional, or resolution of symptoms. Mobile phlebotomists in the prospective study collected whole blood, serum and a nasopharyngeal or oropharyngeal swab from every participant. Prospective study participants could optionally give additional blood draws and questionnaires over an approximately two-month period. Blood samples from the prospective study were shipped frozen or at room temperature prior to DNA extraction.

TCRbeta CDR3 regions were amplified from genomic DNA using the immunoSEQ Assay, a bias-controlled multiplex PCR. Turning to the authors' computational methods: Within the assay, amplification of reference gene primers was used to estimate how many nucleated cells each sample contained. Sequence reads were collapsed and filtered to measure the absolute abundance of every unique TCRbeta CDR3 rearrangement. For each sample, productive Simpson clonality was calculated as the square root of Simpson's diversity index over productive rearrangements. Not all clones reach the TCRdb copy of this immuneACCESS table, which keeps in-frame sequences only. Checked studies attribute under half of the gap to unresolved V genes and leave the rest unexplained. V, J and clone size reflect that table, while D and trimming were determined from the DNA. The sample data list approximately 280,000 clones, and around 86% of these were observed just once. Of the sample, around 2.4% is held by the ten largest clones.

There are 14 amino acids in the CDR3, from cysteine to phenylalanine inclusive. Only CDR3 DNA remains: 42 bases, in frame from the first base. Ends trimmed: V by 1 base, J by 3 bases; bases unmatched to a gene: 5. In the germline V gene (reference sequence), CDR1 corresponds to GTSNPN and CDR2 to SVGIG. The rearranged chain carries TRBV30 and TRBJ1-1, and TRBD1 aligns with 7 junction nucleotides. This TCR derives from a woman between 18 and 29 years old who had recovered from COVID-19. The source material was PBMCs or T cells enriched from blood (not recorded which). The CDR3 sequence is CAWSATTGDTEAFF. The DNA sequence is TGTGCCTGGAGTGCCACCACAGGGGACACTGAAGCTTTCTTT.